This passage covers 2 T cell receptor beta chains from one sample sequenced in a study of T cell responses to AZD1222 COVID-19 vaccine. This table comes from immunoSEQ multiplex PCR, and its TCRdb copy is limited to in-frame clones, with some not included. Of approximately 100,000 clones in the sample, 90% were seen once. The sample in question was peripheral blood, obtained 28 days after the second AZD1222 dose. These receptors all stem from an adult who received the AZD1222 COVID-19 vaccine.

The V and J genes are TRBV15 and TRBJ2-1, with 8 positions matching TRBD2. V was clipped by 3 bases and J by 2 bases; unmatched bases: 3. CDR1 and CDR2 from the germline V gene are LNHNV and YYDKDF (reference sequence). The CDR3 length is 15 residues. CDR3 region: CATSRQRGPYNEQFF. The CDR3 DNA reads TGTGCCACCAGCAGGCAGCGGGGGCCCTACAATGAGCAGTTCTTC.

V is TRBV11-2 and J is TRBJ1-1, with D maybe TRBD1 (5 bases). With 1 base removed from V and 4 bases from J, the gap between germline ends came to 10 bases. The CDR3 extends over 14 amino acids. Looked up from germline, CDR1 is SGHAT and CDR2 is FQNNGV. CDR3 DNA: TGTGCCAGCAGCTTAGTCGGGGGTGGCACTGAAGCTTTCTTT. Translating it yields CASSLVGGGTEAFF. The variable domain in full, with the rest retrieved from reference TRBV11-2 and TRBJ1-1, is EAGVAQSPRYKIIEKRQSVAFWCNPISGHATLYWYQQILGQGPKLLIQFQNNGVVDDSQLPKDRFSAERLKGVDSTLKIQPAKLEDSAVYLCASSLVGGGTEAFFGQGTRLTVV.